The text below deals with one T cell receptor (beta chain). The antigen is undetermined. After removal of 5 bases from V and 2 bases from J, the junction contained 4 bases not matched to a gene. Germline values: CDR1 SEHNR, CDR2 FQNEAQ (reference sequence). The CDR3 is 14 amino acids. These data are taken from a study of shared clonotypes between healthy human individuals. Study in general: Three CD4 naive, three CD4 memory, two CD8 naive and one CD8 memory plate were used per donor.

Study outcomes and limitations: A small donor pool kept down the genetic and exposure-history diversity that was represented.

Researchers ran the assay at a deep level. As handled by the study authors: Filtering differed because ImmunoSEQ produced junction-only sequences that carried no quality scores. Measured with immunoSEQ multiplex PCR; TCRdb has only the in-frame clones, and not every one. V and J calls and clone size are copied from that table; D and trimming were computed from the DNA. This table has about 600,000 clones, more than 95% appearing once. This chain uses TRBV7-9 with TRBJ2-3, with TRBD2 identical over 7 bases. The source of this sequence is a woman in her twenties or thirties in good health. Sequencing was carried out using naive CD4+ T cells sorted from blood. Indicated subset: CD45RA+ positively selected. CDR3 region: CASSPSGATDTQYF. The CDR3 nucleotides read TGTGCCAGCAGCCCGAGCGGGGCCACAGATACGCAGTATTTT.